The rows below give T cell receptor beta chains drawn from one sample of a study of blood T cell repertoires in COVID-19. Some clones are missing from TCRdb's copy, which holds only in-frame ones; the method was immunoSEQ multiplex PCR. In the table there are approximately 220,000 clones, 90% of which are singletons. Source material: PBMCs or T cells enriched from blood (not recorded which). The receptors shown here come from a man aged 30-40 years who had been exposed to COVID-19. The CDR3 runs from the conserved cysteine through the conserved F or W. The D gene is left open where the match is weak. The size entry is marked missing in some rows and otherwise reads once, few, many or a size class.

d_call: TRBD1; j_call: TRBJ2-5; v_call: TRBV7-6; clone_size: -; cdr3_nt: TGTGCCAGCAGTCCCTATTACTGGGACAGAAGTCAAGAGACCCAGTACTTC; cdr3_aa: CASSPYYWDRSQETQYF
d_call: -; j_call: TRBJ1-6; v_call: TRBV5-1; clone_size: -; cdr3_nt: TGCGCCAGCTCGGAGGGAGGACTTAGCTCCTATAATTCACCCCTCCACTTT; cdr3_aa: CASSEGGLSSYNSPLHF
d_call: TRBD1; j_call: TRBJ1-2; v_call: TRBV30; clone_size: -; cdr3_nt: TGTGCCTGGACGACAGGGGGTTTTGGCTACACCTTC; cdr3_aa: CAWTTGGFGYTF
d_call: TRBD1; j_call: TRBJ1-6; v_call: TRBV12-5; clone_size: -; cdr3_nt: TGTGCTAGTGGTTTGGGCCGGGACAGGGCCTTTCTGGGTTCACCCCTCCACTTT; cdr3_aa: CASGLGRDRAFLGSPLHF
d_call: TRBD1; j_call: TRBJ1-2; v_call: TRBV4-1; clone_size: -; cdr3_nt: TGCGCCAGCAGAGTCCCGGGACAGAAACCCTATGGCTACACCTTC; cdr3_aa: CASRVPGQKPYGYTF
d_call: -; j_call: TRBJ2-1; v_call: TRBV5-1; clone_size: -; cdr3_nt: TGCGCCAGCAGCCCTCGAGGTTCTGGGGAGTCCTACAATGAGCAGTTCTTC; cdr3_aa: CASSPRGSGESYNEQFF
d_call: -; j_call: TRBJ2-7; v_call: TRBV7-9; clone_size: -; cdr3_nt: TGTGCCAGCAGCTTAGCAGGGACCGGGGGCTACGAGCAGTACTTC; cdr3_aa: CASSLAGTGGYEQYF
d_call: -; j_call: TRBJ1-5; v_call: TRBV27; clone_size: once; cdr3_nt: TGTGCCAGCAGGGGGCCCATTAGCAATCAGCCCCAGCATTTT; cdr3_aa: CASRGPISNQPQHF
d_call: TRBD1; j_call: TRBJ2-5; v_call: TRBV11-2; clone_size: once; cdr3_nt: TGTGCCAGCAGCTTAAACACCGGGACAGGACAAGAGACCCAGTACTTC; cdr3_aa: CASSLNTGTGQETQYF
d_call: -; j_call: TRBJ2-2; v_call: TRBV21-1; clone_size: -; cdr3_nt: TGTGCCAGCAGCAAAGAGGACAGGGTAGCCGGGGAGCTGTTTTTT; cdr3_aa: CASSKEDRVAGELFF
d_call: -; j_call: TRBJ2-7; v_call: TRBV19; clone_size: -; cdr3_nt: TGTGCCAGTAGTATAACCGCGGTACAGGGCTACGAGCAGTACTTC; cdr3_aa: CASSITAVQGYEQYF
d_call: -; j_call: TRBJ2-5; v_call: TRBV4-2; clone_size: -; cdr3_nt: TGTGCCAGCAGCCAAGAGAAGGGGGTGGAGACCCAGTACTTC; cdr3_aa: CASSQEKGVETQYF
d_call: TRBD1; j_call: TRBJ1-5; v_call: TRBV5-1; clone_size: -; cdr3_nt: TGCGCCAGCAGAGTTCCGGGACAGGGGACCTATAGCAATCAGCCCCAGCATTTT; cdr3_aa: CASRVPGQGTYSNQPQHF
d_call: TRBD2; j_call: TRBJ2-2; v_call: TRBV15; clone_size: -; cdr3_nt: TGTGCCACCAGCAGAGCTACTAGCGGGGTAACCGGGGAGCTGTTTTTT; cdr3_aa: CATSRATSGVTGELFF
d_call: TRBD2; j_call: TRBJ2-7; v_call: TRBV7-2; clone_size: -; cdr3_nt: TGTGCCAGCCGGGGCGGGGGGGCCTTCGAGCAGTACTTC; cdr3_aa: CASRGGGAFEQYF
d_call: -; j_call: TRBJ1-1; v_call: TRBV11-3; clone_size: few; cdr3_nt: TGTGCCAGCAGCTTAGGACCTGGGGAGTTGACTGAAGCTTTCTTT; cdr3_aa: CASSLGPGELTEAFF
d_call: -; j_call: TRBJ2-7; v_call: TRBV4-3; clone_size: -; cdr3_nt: TGCGCCAGCAGCCAAGGGAGAAGTGGATACGAGCAGTACTTC; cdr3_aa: CASSQGRSGYEQYF
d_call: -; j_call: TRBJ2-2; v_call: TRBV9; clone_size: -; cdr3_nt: TGTGCCAGCGGAGAGGCGGGGAACACCGGGGAGCTGTTTTTT; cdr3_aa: CASGEAGNTGELFF
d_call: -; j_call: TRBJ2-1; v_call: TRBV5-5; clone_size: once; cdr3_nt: TGTGCCAGCAAAGACTACCAGGTTATGACGGATGAGCAGTTCTTC; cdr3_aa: CASKDYQVMTDEQFF
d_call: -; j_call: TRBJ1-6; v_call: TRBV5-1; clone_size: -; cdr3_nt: TGCGCCAGCAAGCCCTTAGGGAGGGGAGAGCTTAATTCACCCCTCCACTTT; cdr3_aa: CASKPLGRGELNSPLHF
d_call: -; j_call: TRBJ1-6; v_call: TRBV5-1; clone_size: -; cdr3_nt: TGCGCCAGCAGCTATGCAGGGGAAAATTCACCCCTCCACTTT; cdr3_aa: CASSYAGENSPLHF
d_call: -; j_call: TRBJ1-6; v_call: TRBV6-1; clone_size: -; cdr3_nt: TGTGCCAGCAGTGAACGGTATAATTCACCCCTCCACTTT; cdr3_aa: CASSERYNSPLHF
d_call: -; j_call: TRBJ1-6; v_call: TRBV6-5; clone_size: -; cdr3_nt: TGTGCCAGCAGTACCCAGACTGGCCAGAATTCACCCCTCCACTTT; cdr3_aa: CASSTQTGQNSPLHF
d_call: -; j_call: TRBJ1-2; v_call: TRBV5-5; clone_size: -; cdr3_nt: TGTGCCAGCAGCTTGGCCGGGAATTATGGCTACACCTTC; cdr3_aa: CASSLAGNYGYTF